The 32 T cell receptor beta chains below all came from one sample that was sequenced in a study of cytomegalovirus exposure and HLA in healthy donors (dated by TCRdb to about 2017). The method was the immunoSEQ multiplex PCR assay. For the multiplex PCR, a mixture combining 60 forward primers for TCR Vbeta segments and 13 reverse primers for TCR Jbeta segments was used. In TCRdb, the immuneACCESS table is reduced to in-frame sequences with V and J assigned. These tables do not hold every clone; where another copy was compared, an unresolved V gene accounts for under half, and the others remain unexplained. The sample yields 140,000 to 150,000 clones; around 82% were counted once. The top ten clones comprise 2% to 2.5% of the sample. The sample consisted of PBMCs. These receptors all come from a woman aged 18-29 years in good health and CMV-seropositive.

The rearrangement links TRBV2 to TRBJ1-2, with 8 bases that match TRBD1. The CDR3 covers 15 residues. Germline V gives CDR1 SNHLY, CDR2 FYNNEI. Germline trimming cut 4 bases from V and 4 bases from J; bases unmatched to any gene: 8. CDR3 sequence: CASSVDRAVSYGYTF. The CDR3 DNA reads as TGTGCCAGCAGTGTGGACAGGGCAGTGAGCTATGGCTACACCTTC.

The V gene is TRBV10-2, the J gene TRBJ1-1; D call uncertain. V lost 8 bases and J lost 1, with 11 bases in between. The CDR3 totals 13 residues. Germline V lookup: CDR1 WSHSY, CDR2 SAAADI. The CDR3 DNA reads TGCGCCAGCCAGAAACATCCGAACACTGAAGCTTTCTTT. Translated: CASQKHPNTEAFF.

V gene TRBV18 combines with J gene TRBJ2-1, with 8 bases matching TRBD1. The CDR3 is 12 amino acids. Per the germline V gene, CDR1 is KGHSH and CDR2 is LQKENI. The junction had 4 bases not matched to a gene; V was cut back by 5 bases and J by 10 bases. As DNA, the CDR3 is TGTGCCAGCTCAGTTGACAGGGGCGAGCAGTTCTTC. Protein: CASSVDRGEQFF.

This clone came up a few times. The CDR3 sequence: CASRDLDRAGQPQHF. The CDR3 DNA sequence: TGTGCCAGCAGAGACCTGGACAGGGCAGGCCAGCCCCAGCATTTT. V usage is TRBV6-1 and J usage is TRBJ1-5; 8 nucleotides line up with TRBD1. Losses at the gene ends were 6 bases for V and 7 bases for J; bases not matched to a gene: 11. Germline values: CDR1 MNHNS, CDR2 SASEGT. The CDR3 is made up of 15 amino acids.

Here the CDR3 reads CASSRSGGAGTQYF. CDR3 DNA: TGTGCCAGCAGCCGTAGCGGGGGGGCGGGTACGCAGTATTTT. V usage is TRBV5-4 and J usage is TRBJ2-3; 11 bases fit TRBD2. The CDR3 spans 14 residues. Germline CDR1 and CDR2: SGHNT and YYREEE (reference sequence). V shed 4 bases, J shed 8 bases, and the junction held 6 bases outside the gene matches.

The chain employs TRBV4-1 and TRBJ1-1; D remains ambiguous. Germline V gives CDR1 MGHRA, CDR2 YSYEKL. This CDR3 has 16 residues. The V end lost 0 bases, the J end lost 0 bases, and 11 bases lay between the germline ends. CDR3 coding DNA: TGCGCCAGCAGCCAAGAGAGTCCTCCTCTGAACACTGAAGCTTTCTTT. It encodes CASSQESPPLNTEAFF.

Here the CDR3 DNA reads TGTGCCAGCAGCTTAATGACTAGCGGGGGCCAAGAGACCCAGTACTTC. It yields the protein CASSLMTSGGQETQYF. The chain uses TRBV5-6 and TRBJ2-5; 12 bases fit TRBD2. Germline V lookup: CDR1 SGHDT, CDR2 YYEEEE. The ends lost 2 bases at V and 1 base at J; junction bases unmatched: 3. The CDR3 runs 16 residues.

The chain uses TRBV13 and TRBJ1-1; D unresolved. The V end lost 1 base, the J end lost 4 bases, and 22 bases lay between the germline ends. The CDR3 spans 18 residues. CDR1 and CDR2 from the germline V gene are PRHDT and FYEKMQ (reference sequence). The DNA of the CDR3 is TGTGCCAGCAGCTTAGTTGCAGTTGTGTCTGGTGTACGCACTGAAGCTTTCTTT. It is translated as CASSLVAVVSGVRTEAFF. The full variable domain, with the rest looked up from reference TRBV13 and TRBJ1-1, is AAGVIQSPRHLIKEKRETATLKCYPIPRHDTVYWYQQGPGQDPQFLISFYEKMQSDKGSIPDRFSAQQFSDYHSELNMSSLELGDSALYFCASSLVAVVSGVRTEAFFGQGTRLTVV.

V and J are TRBV6-5 and TRBJ2-6; TRBD2 is a possible D gene (5 bases). Looked up from germline, CDR1 is MNHEY and CDR2 is SVGAGI. This CDR3 is built from 13 residues. The V end lost 7 bases, the J end lost 1 base, and 5 bases lay between the germline ends. The CDR3 here is CASTGSGANVLTF. The CDR3 nucleotides are TGTGCCAGCACGGGGTCTGGGGCCAACGTCCTGACTTTC.

This clone was observed a few times. This sequence joins TRBV19 and TRBJ2-5; perhaps TRBD2 as D (5 bases). The CDR3 runs 13 residues. V dropped 4 bases and J dropped 11 bases, with 17 bases sitting between them. CDR1 and CDR2 (germline): LNHDA, SQIVND (reference sequence). The CDR3 DNA sequence: TGTGCCAGTAGTAGTACATCCTACGGGGAGCAGTACTTC. The encoded protein is CASSSTSYGEQYF.

This chain uses TRBV6-6 with TRBJ1-2; D is possibly TRBD1 (6 bases). V lost 0 bases and J 6 bases, leaving 17 bases between the germline ends. The CDR3 contains 16 residues. CDR1 is MNHNY and CDR2 is SVGAGI in the germline V gene (reference sequence). The CDR3 reads CASSYSVGAQAHGYTF. CDR3 nucleotide sequence: TGTGCCAGCAGTTACTCCGTGGGGGCCCAGGCCCATGGCTACACCTTC.

The rearrangement uses TRBV5-8 and TRBJ1-5; the match to TRBD1 covers 7 bases. Germline V CDR1 and CDR2: SGHTS, YDEGEE. The CDR3 length is 16 residues. V trimming: 1 base; J trimming: 0 bases; junction bases outside the gene matches: 4. This CDR3 reads CASSLWTGYSNQPQHF. The CDR3 DNA sequence: TGTGCCAGCAGCTTGTGGACAGGTTATAGCAATCAGCCCCAGCATTTT.

The V and J genes are TRBV4-1 and TRBJ2-1, with D perhaps TRBD2 (6 bases). Trimming stripped 6 bases from V and 9 bases from J, with 21 bases between. Germline V gives CDR1 MGHRA, CDR2 YSYEKL. This CDR3 is built from 15 residues. The CDR3 coding sequence is TGCGCCAGCAGGGTCCGGGACTCACTTTTGGGTGAGCAGTTCTTC. Translating it yields CASRVRDSLLGEQFF.

V and J are TRBV2 and TRBJ2-5; 12 nucleotides agree with TRBD1. The ends lost 1 base at V and 6 bases at J; junction bases unmatched: 6. From germline, CDR1 is SNHLY and CDR2 FYNNEI. The CDR3 covers 16 residues. Written as DNA, the CDR3 is TGTGCCAGCAGTGAAGGGGGGACAGGGGGCGGGAAGACCCAGTACTTC. It is translated as CASSEGGTGGGKTQYF.

The CDR3 region has the DNA TGCGCCAGCAGCCAACAGGTAGACTCTGGAAACACCATATATTTT. It is translated as CASSQQVDSGNTIYF. The V gene is TRBV4-1, the J gene TRBJ1-3; no firm D call. Between the trimmed V and J ends, which lost 2 bases and 0 bases, there was a span of 8 bases. CDR1 is MGHRA and CDR2 is YSYEKL in the germline V gene. The CDR3 is 15 residues long.

This clone was counted only a few times. V and J are TRBV28 and TRBJ1-5, with 8 bases fitting TRBD1. This CDR3 comprises 16 residues. J lost 4 bases, V lost 3 bases, and 8 bases had no gene match. The germline CDR1 and CDR2 sequences are MDHEN and SYDVKM. CDR3 protein: CASSFRRQGPNQPQHF. DNA for the CDR3: TGTGCCAGCAGTTTCCGAAGACAGGGGCCAAATCAGCCCCAGCATTTT.

V and J are TRBV7-9 and TRBJ2-1; a possible D gene is TRBD2 (6 bases). This CDR3 has 11 amino acids. Germline CDR1 is SEHNR and CDR2 is FQNEAQ (reference sequence). Trimming took 5 bases from V and 12 from J, leaving 11 bases between them. CDR3 bases: TGTGCCAGCAGCCCTGCCGGGGGGCAGTTCTTC. This codes for CASSPAGGQFF.

The sample holds a few counts of this clone. The chain uses TRBV10-2 and TRBJ1-2, with 7 nucleotides matching TRBD1. V gave up 7 bases and J gave up 3 bases; unmatched junction bases: 11. The CDR3 covers 15 residues. Germline V CDR1 and CDR2: WSHSY, SAAADI. The chain's CDR3 is CASKEQGQTDYGYTF. DNA for the CDR3: TGCGCCAGCAAGGAACAGGGGCAGACGGACTATGGCTACACCTTC.

V is TRBV2 and J is TRBJ1-6; TRBD1 aligns across 8 bases. CDR3 length: 16 residues. Germline lookup yields CDR1 SNHLY and CDR2 FYNNEI. V dropped 6 bases and J dropped 4; count of bases not matched to a gene: 8. The CDR3 coding sequence is TGTGCCAGCAGCGCGACAGGGGTAGGATATAATTCACCCCTCCACTTT. It is translated as CASSATGVGYNSPLHF.

This clone showed up just once. The gene calls are TRBV2 and TRBJ1-2; possibly TRBD1 for D (6 bases). Deletions cut 6 bases from V and 7 bases from J, with 15 bases between. The germline V gene has CDR1 SNHLY and CDR2 FYNNEI. The CDR3 loop spans 13 amino acids. The CDR3 nucleotides read TGTGCCAGCAGCACCACAGGGATGCGTGGCTACACCTTC. Protein sequence: CASSTTGMRGYTF.

The V gene is TRBV28, the J gene TRBJ1-2; 8 nucleotides agree with TRBD1. The CDR3 runs to 13 residues. The trim removed 6 bases at V and 8 bases at J, leaving 8 bases unmatched. CDR1 is MDHEN and CDR2 is SYDVKM in the germline V gene. CDR3 protein: CASSAGGGEGYTF. The CDR3 coding sequence is TGTGCCAGCAGCGCAGGGGGCGGGGAGGGCTACACCTTC.

This clone was seen a few times. The chain combines TRBV12-5 with TRBJ2-1, with unresolved D. Between the trimmed V and J ends, which lost 5 bases and 9 bases, there was a span of 14 bases. CDR3 length equals 13 residues. Germline V gene lookup returns CDR1 LGHNT and CDR2 FRNRAP. DNA for the CDR3: TGTGCTAGTGGTCCCGCCTCGGAGAGTGAGCAGTTCTTC. It translates to CASGPASESEQFF.

This clone has a handful of counts. The rearrangement joins TRBV19 to TRBJ1-1, with D uncertain. V lost 8 bases to trimming and J lost 4 bases, with 14 bases between them. This CDR3 is 13 amino acids long. Germline lookup yields CDR1 LNHDA and CDR2 SQIVND (reference sequence). The CDR3 DNA reads as TGTGCCAGTGGGCTCCACGGGGTCACTGAAGCTTTCTTT. Translation gives CASGLHGVTEAFF.

The chain carries TRBV6-5 and TRBJ2-7, with D possibly matching TRBD1 (6 bases). Germline assignment: CDR1 MNHEY and CDR2 SVGAGI. The CDR3 totals 14 residues. V was clipped by 5 bases and J by 2 bases, with 13 bases between them. For the CDR3, the DNA is TGTGCCAGCAGTGATCAGGACAGACCCTACGAGCAGTACTTC. Translated, it gives CASSDQDRPYEQYF.

This rearrangement joins TRBV2 to TRBJ2-1; perhaps TRBD2 as D (6 bases). This CDR3 has 15 residues. Trimming removed 3 bases from V and 2 bases from J, with 11 bases in between. CDR1 and CDR2 (germline): SNHLY, FYNNEI. The CDR3 DNA follows: TGTGCCAGCAGTGACGGGGGAGTGCCCTACAATGAGCAGTTCTTC. It codes for CASSDGGVPYNEQFF.

This chain links TRBV11-2 with TRBJ1-2; tentatively, D is TRBD1 (5 bases). The CDR3 sequence is 16 residues long. Trimming pared 1 base from V and 2 bases from J, leaving 14 bases between. Germline CDR1 is SGHAT and CDR2 is FQNNGV. CDR3 residues: CASSLVGGTLNYGYTF. Written as DNA, the CDR3 is TGTGCCAGCAGCTTAGTAGGAGGGACCCTGAACTATGGCTACACCTTC.

The rearrangement uses TRBV6-5 and TRBJ1-3, with D unresolved. The CDR3 is made up of 15 amino acids. The germline V gene has CDR1 MNHEY and CDR2 SVGAGI. V was shortened by 2 bases and J by 0 bases, with 8 bases between the two germline ends. The chain's CDR3 is CASSYASGSGNTIYF. Written as DNA, the CDR3 is TGTGCCAGCAGTTACGCGAGTGGCTCTGGAAACACCATATATTTT.

The chain combines TRBV27 with TRBJ1-6; tentatively, D is TRBD1 (6 bases). V lost 8 bases, J lost 7 bases, and 15 bases lay in between. The CDR3 runs to 14 residues. Per the germline V gene, CDR1 is MNHEY and CDR2 is SMNVEV (reference sequence). In DNA form, the CDR3 reads TGTGCCAGCGCCGGGACAAGGACCAATTCACCCCTCCACTTT. It encodes CASAGTRTNSPLHF.

This clone was found once. The genes are TRBV6-1 and TRBJ2-5; D may be TRBD2 (6 bases). The germline V gene encodes CDR1 MNHNS and CDR2 SASEGT. The CDR3 sequence is 12 residues long. The V gene lost 6 bases and the J gene lost 4 bases, with 9 bases spanning the gap. CDR3: CASSGGTETQYF. CDR3 DNA sequence: TGTGCCAGCAGCGGGGGAACAGAGACCCAGTACTTC.

The chain has TRBV9 and TRBJ1-6, with D uncertain. The CDR3 runs to 14 residues. Germline V gene lookup returns CDR1 SGDLS and CDR2 YYNGEE. V gave up 3 bases and J gave up 4 bases, with 8 bases separating them. CDR3: CASSAPGYNSPLHF. The CDR3 bases are TGTGCCAGCAGCGCACCCGGGTATAATTCACCCCTCCACTTT.

The CDR3 region has the DNA TGTGCCATCAAGGGATCAGGGCGAGATCAGCCCCAGCATTTT. Its protein product is CAIKGSGRDQPQHF. J is TRBJ1-5 and V is TRBV6-1; a weak D match, TRBD1 (5 bases). Germline V CDR1 and CDR2: MNHNS, SASEGT. The CDR3 is 14 amino acids. The V end lost 10 bases, the J end lost 5 bases, and 18 bases lay between the germline ends.

V gene TRBV18 combines with J gene TRBJ2-7, with 7 bases matching TRBD1. The length of the CDR3 is 14 residues. From germline, CDR1 is KGHSH and CDR2 LQKENI. V lost 6 bases to trimming and J lost 4 bases; unmatched junction nucleotides: 9. This chain's CDR3 is CASSPTTGLYEQYF. The CDR3 coding sequence is TGTGCCAGCTCGCCTACGACAGGGCTGTACGAGCAGTACTTC.